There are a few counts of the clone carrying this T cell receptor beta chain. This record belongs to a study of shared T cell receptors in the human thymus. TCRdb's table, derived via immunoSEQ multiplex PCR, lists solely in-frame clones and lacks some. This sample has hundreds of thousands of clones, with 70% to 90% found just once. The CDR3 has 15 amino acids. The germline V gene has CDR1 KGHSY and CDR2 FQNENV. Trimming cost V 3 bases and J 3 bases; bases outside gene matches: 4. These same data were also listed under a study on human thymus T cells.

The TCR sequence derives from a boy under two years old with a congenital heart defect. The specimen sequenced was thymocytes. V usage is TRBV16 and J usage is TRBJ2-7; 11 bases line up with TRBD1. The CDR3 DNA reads TGTGCCAGCAGCCAGGGGACAGGGGGGTTCTACGAGCAGTACTTC. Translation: CASSQGTGGFYEQYF.